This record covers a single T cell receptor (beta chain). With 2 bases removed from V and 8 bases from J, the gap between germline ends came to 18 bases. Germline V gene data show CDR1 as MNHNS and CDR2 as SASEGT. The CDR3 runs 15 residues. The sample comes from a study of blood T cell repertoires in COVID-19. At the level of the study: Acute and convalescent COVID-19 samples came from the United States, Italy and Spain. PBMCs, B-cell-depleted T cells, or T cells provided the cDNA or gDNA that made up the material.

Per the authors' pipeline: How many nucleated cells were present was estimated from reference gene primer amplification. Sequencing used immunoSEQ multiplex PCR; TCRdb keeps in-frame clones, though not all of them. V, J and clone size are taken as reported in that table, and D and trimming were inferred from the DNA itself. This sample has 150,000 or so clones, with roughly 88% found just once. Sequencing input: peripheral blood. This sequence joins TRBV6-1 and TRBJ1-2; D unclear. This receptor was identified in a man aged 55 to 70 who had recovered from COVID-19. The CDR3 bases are TGTGCCAGCAGTGAACCCGGGGAGGCGTCCCCGGGCTACACCTTC. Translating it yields CASSEPGEASPGYTF.